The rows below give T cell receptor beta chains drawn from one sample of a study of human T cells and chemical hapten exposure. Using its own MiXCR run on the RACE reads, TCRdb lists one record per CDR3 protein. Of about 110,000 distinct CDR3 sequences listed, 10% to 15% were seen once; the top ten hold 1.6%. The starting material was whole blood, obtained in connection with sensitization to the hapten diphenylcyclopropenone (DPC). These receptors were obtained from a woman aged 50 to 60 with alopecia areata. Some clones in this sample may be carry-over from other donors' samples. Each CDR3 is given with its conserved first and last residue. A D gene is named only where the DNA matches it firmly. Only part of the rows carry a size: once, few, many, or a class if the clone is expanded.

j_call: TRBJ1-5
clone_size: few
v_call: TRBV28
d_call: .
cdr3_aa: CASRETPGLRNQPQHF
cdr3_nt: TGTGCCAGCAGGGAAACTCCAGGGCTGCGCAATCAGCCCCAGCATTTT

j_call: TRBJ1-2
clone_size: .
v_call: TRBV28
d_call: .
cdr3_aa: CASSFGNYGYTF
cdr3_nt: TGTGCCAGCAGTTTCGGGAACTATGGCTACACCTTC

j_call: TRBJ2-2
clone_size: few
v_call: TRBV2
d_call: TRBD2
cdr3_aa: CASRKGLAGGRTGELFF
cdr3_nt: TGTGCCAGCAGGAAGGGACTAGCGGGAGGTCGGACCGGGGAGCTGTTTTTT

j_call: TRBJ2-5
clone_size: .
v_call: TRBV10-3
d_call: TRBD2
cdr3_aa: CAIRGSGSSQKTQYF
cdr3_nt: TGTGCCATCAGAGGTAGCGGGAGCTCCCAAAAGACCCAGTACTTC

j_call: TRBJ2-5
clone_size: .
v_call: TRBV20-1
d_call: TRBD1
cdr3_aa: CSATDPGGRETQYF
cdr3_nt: TGCAGTGCTACAGATCCAGGGGGCCGTGAGACCCAGTACTTC

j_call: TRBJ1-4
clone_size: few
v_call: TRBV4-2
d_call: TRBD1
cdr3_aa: CASSQTTGDDEKLFF
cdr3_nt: TGTGCCAGCAGCCAAACTACAGGGGACGATGAAAAACTGTTTTTT

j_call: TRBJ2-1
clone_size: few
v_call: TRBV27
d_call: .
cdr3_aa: CASKRERAYNEQFF
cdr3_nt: TGTGCCAGCAAACGGGAGAGGGCCTACAATGAGCAGTTCTTC

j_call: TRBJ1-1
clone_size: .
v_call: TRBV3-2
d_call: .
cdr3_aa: CASSQGQGVIAYTEAFF
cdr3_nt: TGTGCCAGCAGCCAAGGGCAAGGGGTCATCGCCTACACTGAAGCTTTCTTT

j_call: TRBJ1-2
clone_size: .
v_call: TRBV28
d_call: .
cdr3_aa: CASSLSHYGYTF
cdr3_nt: TGTGCCAGCAGTTTATCTCACTATGGCTACACCTTC

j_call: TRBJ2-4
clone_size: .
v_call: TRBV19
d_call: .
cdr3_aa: CASTQQGLGNIQYF
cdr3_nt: TGTGCCAGTACCCAACAGGGCCTGGGGAACATTCAGTACTTC

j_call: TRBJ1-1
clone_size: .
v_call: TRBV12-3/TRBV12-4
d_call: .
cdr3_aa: CASSLAQGPMNTEAFF
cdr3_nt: TGTGCCAGCAGTTTAGCGCAGGGACCTATGAACACTGAAGCTTTCTTT

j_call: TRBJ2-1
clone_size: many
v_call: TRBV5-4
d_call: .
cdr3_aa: CASSLVVRGREYYNEQFF
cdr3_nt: TGTGCCAGCAGCTTGGTGGTACGTGGCAGGGAGTATTACAATGAGCAGTTCTTC

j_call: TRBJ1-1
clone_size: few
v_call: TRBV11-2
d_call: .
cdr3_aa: CASSLDRVARTEAFF
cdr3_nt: TGTGCCAGCAGCTTAGATAGGGTCGCGAGAACTGAAGCTTTCTTT

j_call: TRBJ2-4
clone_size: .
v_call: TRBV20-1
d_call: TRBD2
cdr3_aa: CSASGLAGEKNIQYF
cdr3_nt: TGCAGTGCTTCCGGACTAGCGGGGGAAAAAAACATTCAGTACTTC

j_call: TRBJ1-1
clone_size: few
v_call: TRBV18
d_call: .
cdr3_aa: CASSPNRNTEAFF
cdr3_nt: TGTGCCAGCTCACCAAACCGTAACACTGAAGCTTTCTTT

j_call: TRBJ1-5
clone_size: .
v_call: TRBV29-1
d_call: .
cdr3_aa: CSVETAFNQPQHF
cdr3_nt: TGCAGCGTAGAGACAGCGTTCAATCAGCCCCAGCATTTT

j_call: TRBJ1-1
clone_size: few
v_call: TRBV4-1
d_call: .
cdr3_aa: CASSHAVGVRNTEAFF
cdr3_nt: TGCGCCAGCAGCCACGCCGTTGGAGTTCGTAACACTGAAGCTTTCTTT

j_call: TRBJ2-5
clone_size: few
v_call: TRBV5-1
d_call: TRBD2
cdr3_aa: CASSSVSGKEETQYF
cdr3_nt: TGCGCCAGCAGCTCCGTTAGCGGGAAGGAAGAGACCCAGTACTTC

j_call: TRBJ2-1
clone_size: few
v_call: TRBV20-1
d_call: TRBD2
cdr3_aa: CSASLAGGRIDYNEQFF
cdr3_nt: TGCAGTGCTAGCTTAGCGGGAGGGAGGATTGACTACAATGAGCAGTTCTTC

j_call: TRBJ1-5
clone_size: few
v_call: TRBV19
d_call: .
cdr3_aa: CASTFLLDGNQPQHF
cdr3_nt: TGTGCCAGCACATTCCTTCTGGACGGAAATCAGCCCCAGCATTTT

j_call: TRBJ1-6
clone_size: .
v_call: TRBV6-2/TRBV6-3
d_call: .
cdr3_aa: CASSYSSGNSPLHF
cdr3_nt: TGTGCCAGCAGTTACTCGTCGGGTAATTCACCCCTCCACTTT

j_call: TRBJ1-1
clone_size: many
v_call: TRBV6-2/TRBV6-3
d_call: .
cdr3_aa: CASREGLQGTEAFF
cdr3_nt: TGTGCCAGCAGGGAAGGGCTCCAGGGCACTGAAGCTTTCTTT

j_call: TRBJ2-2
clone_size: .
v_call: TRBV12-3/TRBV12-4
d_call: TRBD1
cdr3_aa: CAVGPGQGPPGELFF
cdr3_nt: TGTGCCGTAGGACCGGGACAGGGGCCACCCGGGGAGCTGTTTTTT

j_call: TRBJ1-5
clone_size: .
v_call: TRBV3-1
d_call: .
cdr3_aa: CASSPAGSNQPQHF
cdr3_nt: TGTGCCAGCAGCCCCGCAGGCAGCAATCAGCCCCAGCATTTT

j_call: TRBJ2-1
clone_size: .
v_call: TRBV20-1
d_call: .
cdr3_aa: CSALWPPRNEQFF
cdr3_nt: TGCAGTGCCCTGTGGCCTCCGAGGAATGAGCAGTTCTTC

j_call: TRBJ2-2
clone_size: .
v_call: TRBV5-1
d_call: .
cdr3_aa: CASSPPAVSGELFF
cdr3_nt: TGCGCCAGCAGCCCGCCGGCGGTTTCCGGGGAGCTGTTTTTT

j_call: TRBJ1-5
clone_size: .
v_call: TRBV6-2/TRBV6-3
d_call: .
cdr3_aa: CASSGRYPGADQPQHF
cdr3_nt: TGTGCCAGCAGTGGTCGTTATCCGGGGGCCGATCAGCCCCAGCATTTT

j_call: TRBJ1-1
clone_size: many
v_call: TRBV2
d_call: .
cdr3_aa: CASSEGGMRTLEAFF
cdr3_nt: TGTGCCAGCAGTGAGGGGGGAATGCGGACCCTTGAAGCTTTCTTT

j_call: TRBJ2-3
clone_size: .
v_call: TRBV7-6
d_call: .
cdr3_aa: CASSRRSGYTDTQYF
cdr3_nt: TGTGCCAGCAGCCGGCGGAGCGGATACACAGATACGCAGTATTTT

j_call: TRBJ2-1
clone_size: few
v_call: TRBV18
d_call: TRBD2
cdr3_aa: CASSPLYPSGASSYNEQFF
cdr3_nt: TGTGCCAGCTCACCACTATATCCTAGCGGGGCCAGCTCCTACAATGAGCAGTTCTTC

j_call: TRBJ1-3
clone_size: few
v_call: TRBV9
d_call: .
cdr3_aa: CASSVASSGNTIYF
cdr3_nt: TGTGCCAGCAGCGTAGCGAGCTCTGGAAACACCATATATTTT

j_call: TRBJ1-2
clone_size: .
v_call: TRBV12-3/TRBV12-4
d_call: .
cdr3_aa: CASSQSYYGYTF
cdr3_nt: TGTGCCAGCAGCCAGAGTTACTATGGCTACACCTTC

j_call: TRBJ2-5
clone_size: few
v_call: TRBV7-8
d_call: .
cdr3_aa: CASSLQTVQETQYF
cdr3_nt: TGTGCCAGCAGCTTACAGACCGTCCAAGAGACCCAGTACTTC

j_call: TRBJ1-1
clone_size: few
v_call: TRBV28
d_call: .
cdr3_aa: CASRLANTEAFF
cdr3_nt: TGTGCCAGCAGATTAGCGAACACTGAAGCTTTCTTT